Included here is one T cell receptor beta chain sequence, with context. Its antigen is as yet unknown. The V gene's germline CDR1 is SGHVS and CDR2 FQNEAQ. The CDR3 spans 12 residues. The donors were healthy bone marrow donors. The data derive from a study of cytomegalovirus exposure and HLA in healthy donors. PCR used 60 Vbeta primers and 13 Jbeta primers. The method was immunoSEQ multiplex PCR; TCRdb's version includes in-frame clones alone and lacks a portion of them. The data contain around 100,000 clones, 60% to 80% of them singletons. The study, taken as a whole, reports: An analysis was carried out at a later point. It showed that HLA-associated TCR beta chains were more clonally expanded than equally common non-associated chains. One later analysis reportedly identified an Asian-associated ancestry cluster that showed fewer N-insertions than the roughly 600-donor mean.

The receptor was isolated from a man aged 45-65 years in good health and CMV-seropositive. The chain carries TRBV7-8 and TRBJ2-1; TRBD1 aligns across 11 bases. Sequencing input: PBMCs. CDR3 DNA sequence: TGTGGGACAGGGGGCGTGGGGGTTGAGCAGTTCTTC. Protein: CGTGGVGVEQFF. The full variable domain, completed using reference TRBV7-8 and TRBJ2-1, is GAGVSQSPRYKVAKRGQDVALRCDPISGHVSLFWYQQALGQGPEFLTYFQNEAQLDKSGLPSDRFFAERPEGSVSTLKIQRTQQEDSAVYLCGTGGVGVEQFFGPGTRLTVL.